This TCR beta chain was identified in a study of blood T cell repertoires in COVID-19. Germline V gene data show CDR1 as MRHNA and CDR2 as SNTAGT. The V and J ends lost 6 bases and 8 bases, in that order; junction bases with no gene match: 7. The CDR3 totals 14 residues. Libraries were prepared by immunoSEQ multiplex PCR; TCRdb keeps only in-frame clonotypes and omits some of them. The profile shows some 150,000 clones, 84% of them singletons. The chain combines TRBV6-4 with TRBJ2-1; the match to TRBD1 covers 10 bases. The specimen was PBMCs or T cells enriched from blood (not recorded which). This TCR came from a woman in her fifties or sixties who had been exposed to COVID-19. The DNA for the CDR3 is TGTGCCAGCAGCCAGGACAGGGGGTTCCATGAGCAGTTCTTC. Its protein product is CASSQDRGFHEQFF.